A single sample is the source of the 26 T cell receptor beta chains below, sequenced in a study of T cell responses to AZD1222 COVID-19 vaccine. The data were produced by immunoSEQ multiplex PCR, yet TCRdb's version contains in-frame clones alone and is incomplete. The repertoire holds 150,000 to 200,000 clones, with about 90% as singletons. This material consisted of peripheral blood, taken on day 0 of AZD1222 vaccination. Receptors were obtained from an adult in good health.

The V and J genes are TRBV30 and TRBJ2-2; D may be TRBD1 (5 bases). In germline, CDR1 is GTSNPN, CDR2 SVGIG (reference sequence). V lost 4 bases, J lost 0 bases, and 6 bases lay in between. This CDR3 is 13 amino acids long. The CDR3 spells CAWTGTNTGELFF. Written as DNA, the CDR3 is TGTGCCTGGACAGGGACGAACACCGGGGAGCTGTTTTTT. The entire variable domain, with the rest obtained from reference TRBV30 and TRBJ2-2, is as follows: SQTIHQWPATLVQPVGSPLSLECTVEGTSNPNLYWYRQAAGRGLQLLFYSVGIGQISSEVPQNLSASRPQDRQFILSSKKLLLSDSGFYLCAWTGTNTGELFFGEGSRLTVL.

The V gene is TRBV5-1, the J gene TRBJ1-4; D is possibly TRBD1 (5 bases). CDR3 length equals 15 residues. Trimming took 0 bases from V and 8 from J, leaving 14 bases between them. Germline CDR1 SGHRS, CDR2 YFSETQ. CDR3 region: CASSLAGGEREKLFF. DNA of the CDR3: TGCGCCAGCAGCTTGGCAGGAGGGGAAAGGGAAAAACTGTTTTTT.

This clone was found a few times. This sequence joins TRBV6-5 and TRBJ1-1; unclear D gene. V lost 6 bases and J 3 bases, leaving 11 bases between the germline ends. Looked up from germline, CDR1 is MNHEY and CDR2 is SVGAGI. The CDR3 has 13 amino acids. The CDR3 protein is CASRRYSYTEAFF. The CDR3 DNA reads as TGTGCCAGCAGACGGTACAGCTACACTGAAGCTTTCTTT.

The chain couples TRBV6-1 to TRBJ1-1; D remains ambiguous. Germline loops: CDR1 MNHNS, CDR2 SASEGT. The CDR3 has 17 amino acids. The V end was cut by 0 bases, the J end by 0 bases, with 14 bases between. The CDR3 here is CASSEARAPGMNTEAFF. The DNA of the CDR3 is TGTGCCAGCAGTGAAGCAAGGGCCCCGGGGATGAACACTGAAGCTTTCTTT.

The chain has TRBV15 and TRBJ2-3; maybe TRBD1 (5 bases). The germline V gene encodes CDR1 LNHNV and CDR2 YYDKDF (reference sequence). V was trimmed by 3 bases and J by 11 bases, leaving 12 bases between them. CDR3 length equals 12 residues. CDR3 sequence reads: CATSSRVVGQYF. The DNA of the CDR3 is TGTGCCACCAGCAGCAGGGTGGTGGGGCAGTATTTT.

The rearrangement links TRBV27 to TRBJ2-5; D possibly corresponds to TRBD1 (6 bases). From germline, CDR1 is MNHEY and CDR2 SMNVEV (reference sequence). This CDR3 contains 15 residues. Trimming took 6 bases from V and 7 from J, leaving 21 bases between them. CDR3 in amino acids: CASSPRTAATGTQYF. Here the CDR3 DNA reads TGTGCCAGCAGCCCGAGGACAGCGGCTACGGGGACCCAGTACTTC.

The rearrangement joins TRBV29-1 to TRBJ1-1; D unclear. Germline-derived CDR1 and CDR2 are SQVTM and ANQGSEA. Trimming pared 7 bases from V and 4 bases from J, leaving 13 bases between. The CDR3 extends over 12 amino acids. CDR3 region: CSGAQVLTEAFF. The CDR3 DNA reads as TGCAGCGGGGCCCAAGTACTCACTGAAGCTTTCTTT.

The chain links TRBV21-1 to TRBJ1-4; the table's TRBD1 call for D was not verified on the DNA. TRBV21-1 is a pseudogene locus. The CDR3 has 16 residues. This CDR3 is CASSPRTGATNEKLFF. The DNA of the CDR3 is TGTGCCAGCAGCCCCCGGACAGGGGCAACTAATGAAAAACTGTTTTTT.

J is TRBJ1-5 and V is TRBV4-1; D might be TRBD1 (5 bases). Between the trimmed V and J ends, which lost 0 bases and 5 bases, there was a span of 5 bases. CDR3 length: 13 residues. The germline V gene has CDR1 MGHRA and CDR2 YSYEKL. CDR3 protein: CASSQDRDQPQHF. CDR3 bases: TGCGCCAGCAGCCAAGACAGGGATCAGCCCCAGCATTTT.

This clone was counted once. CDR3 in amino acids: CASSLGQGPSYEQYF. The CDR3 bases are TGTGCCAGCAGCTTAGGCCAGGGGCCCTCCTACGAGCAGTACTTC. This sequence joins TRBV7-6 and TRBJ2-7; tentatively, D is TRBD1 (6 bases). The CDR3 runs to 15 residues. Germline V gives CDR1 SGHVS, CDR2 FNYEAQ. Trimming took 1 base from V and 0 from J, leaving 10 bases between them.

V and J are TRBV4-1 and TRBJ2-3; no firm D call. Germline CDR1 is MGHRA and CDR2 is YSYEKL. The CDR3 runs 14 residues. Trimming pared 4 bases from V and 4 bases from J, leaving 12 bases between. The CDR3 bases are TGCGCCAGCAGCCTTGTATCTCTGGCAGATACGCAGTATTTT. Translation: CASSLVSLADTQYF.

This chain uses TRBV29-1 with TRBJ2-5; 11 bases are shared with TRBD2. The CDR3 is 16 amino acids. Germline V gene lookup returns CDR1 SQVTM and CDR2 ANQGSEA. The junction had 8 bases not matched to a gene; V was cut back by 5 bases and J by 0 bases. CDR3 DNA sequence: TGCAGCGTTTTACGACTAGCGGGATCGTACCAAGAGACCCAGTACTTC. Its translation is CSVLRLAGSYQETQYF.

The chain has TRBV3-1 (or the pseudogene TRBV3-2) and TRBJ2-4; D possibly matches TRBD1 or TRBD2 (5 bases each). This CDR3 has 15 residues. Germline V gives CDR1 LGHDT, CDR2 YNNKEL (reference sequence). The V gene lost 0 bases and the J gene lost 3 bases, with 9 bases spanning the gap. The CDR3 spells CASSQDLGDKNIQYF. Written as DNA, the CDR3 is TGTGCCAGCAGCCAAGATTTGGGGGACAAAAACATTCAGTACTTC.

The chain recombines TRBV5-1 with TRBJ2-7, with D perhaps TRBD1 (5 bases). V was cut by 1 base and J by 5 bases, with 7 bases left in between. The CDR3 length is 12 residues. Germline V gene sequence: CDR1 SGHRS, CDR2 YFSETQ. CDR3 in DNA: TGCGCCAGCAGCTTGCCAGGGAACGAGCAGTACTTC. Encoded protein: CASSLPGNEQYF.

The chain recombines TRBV9 with TRBJ2-2; 8 positions match TRBD1. Germline V CDR1 and CDR2: SGDLS, YYNGEE. V shed 0 bases, J shed 4 bases, and the junction held 5 bases outside the gene matches. This CDR3 contains 16 residues. CDR3 sequence (DNA): TGTGCCAGCAGCGTAGTCGAGACAGGGGCCACCGGGGAGCTGTTTTTT. Protein: CASSVVETGATGELFF.

J is TRBJ2-6 and V is TRBV6-5, with D tentatively TRBD2 (5 bases). V lost 6 bases to trimming and J lost 2 bases, with 11 bases between them. The germline V gene has CDR1 MNHEY and CDR2 SVGAGI. The CDR3 loop spans 15 amino acids. The CDR3 DNA follows: TGTGCCAGCAGCCTACGGGGAACTGGGGCCAACGTCCTGACTTTC. It specifies CASSLRGTGANVLTF.

The chain recombines TRBV3-1 (or the pseudogene TRBV3-2) with TRBJ1-2, with TRBD1 as a possible D gene (5 bases). Germline V gene lookup returns CDR1 LGHDT and CDR2 YNNKEL (reference sequence). Trimming shortened V by 1 base and J by 6 bases, and 6 bases separated the two germline ends. The CDR3 length is 12 residues. The CDR3 is CASSQAGNGYTF. CDR3 nucleotides: TGTGCCAGCAGCCAAGCAGGGAATGGCTACACCTTC.

The chain recombines TRBV6-6 with TRBJ2-7; 8 nucleotides line up with TRBD2. This CDR3 has 14 amino acids. Germline-derived CDR1 and CDR2 are MNHNY and SVGAGI (reference sequence). J was trimmed by 4 bases and V by 7 bases; bases with no gene match: 9. The CDR3 is CASMDRLATYEQYF. CDR3 DNA sequence: TGTGCCAGCATGGATAGACTAGCGACATACGAGCAGTACTTC.

The rearrangement links TRBV7-3 to TRBJ2-1; TRBD2 agrees at 12 bases. This CDR3 region has 16 residues. In germline, CDR1 is SGHTA, CDR2 FQGTGA. After removal of 0 bases from V and 3 bases from J, the junction contained 0 bases not matched to a gene. CDR3 sequence: CASSLTTSGSYNEQFF. In DNA, the CDR3 is TGTGCCAGCAGCTTAACGACTAGCGGGAGCTACAATGAGCAGTTCTTC.

This chain connects TRBV3-1 (or the pseudogene TRBV3-2) to TRBJ2-7; 12 bases fit TRBD1. The CDR3 runs 15 residues. CDR1 is LGHDT, CDR2 YNNKEL, per germline (reference sequence). J gave up 3 bases and V 4 bases, and 4 bases lay outside the gene matches. The CDR3 nucleotides read TGTGCCAGCAGCCCCGGGACAGGGGGCGGCTACGAGCAGTACTTC. Translating it yields CASSPGTGGGYEQYF.

The CDR3 region has the DNA TGTGCCAGCAGCCCTAGGACAGGAGGGTTGGGTGGCTACACCTTC. This encodes CASSPRTGGLGGYTF. The chain recombines TRBV28 with TRBJ1-2; TRBD1 matches 7 bases. V lost 6 bases and J lost 7; bases outside the gene matches: 14. The CDR3 has 15 amino acids. CDR1 MDHEN and CDR2 SYDVKM come from the germline V gene.

In this sample, this clone turned up a few times. The chain couples TRBV6-5 to TRBJ2-7; TRBD1 aligns across 7 bases. The CDR3 spans 13 residues. Trimming cost V 4 bases and J 3 bases; bases outside gene matches: 3. Germline V lookup: CDR1 MNHEY, CDR2 SVGAGI. CDR3 region: CASSWDRLYEQYF. The CDR3, as DNA: TGTGCCAGCAGTTGGGACAGACTCTACGAGCAGTACTTC.

J is TRBJ2-7 and V is TRBV11-2, with 9 bases lining up with TRBD2. Germline V gene lookup returns CDR1 SGHAT and CDR2 FQNNGV. The CDR3 sequence is 16 residues long. With 1 base clipped from V and 9 bases from J, the junction kept 13 bases outside the gene matches. CDR3 amino acids: CASSLGSRLADTPQYF. The CDR3 DNA is TGTGCCAGCAGCTTAGGTTCTAGACTAGCGGATACCCCGCAGTACTTC. The variable domain in full, with the rest retrieved from reference TRBV11-2 and TRBJ2-7, is EAGVAQSPRYKIIEKRQSVAFWCNPISGHATLYWYQQILGQGPKLLIQFQNNGVVDDSQLPKDRFSAERLKGVDSTLKIQPAKLEDSAVYLCASSLGSRLADTPQYFGPGTRLTVT.

The V gene is TRBV4-2, the J gene TRBJ2-7, with D perhaps matching TRBD1 or TRBD2 (5 bases each). This CDR3 has 14 amino acids. V was shortened by 0 bases and J by 6 bases, with 12 bases between the two germline ends. From germline, CDR1 is LGHNA and CDR2 YNFKEQ. CDR3 sequence reads: CASSQEGQGREQYF. The CDR3 DNA is TGTGCCAGCAGCCAAGAAGGTCAGGGACGCGAGCAGTACTTC.

The rearrangement links TRBV5-1 to TRBJ2-7; D is unresolved. V lost 2 bases to trimming and J lost 0 bases, with 12 bases between them. CDR3 length equals 15 residues. Germline CDR1 SGHRS, CDR2 YFSETQ. The CDR3 bases are TGCGCCAGCAGCTTTAGTGCCCGGAGCTCCTACGAGCAGTACTTC. This gives the protein CASSFSARSSYEQYF.

The chain joins TRBV6-5 to TRBJ2-7; possible D gene TRBD1, 5 bases. This CDR3 contains 15 residues. Per germline, CDR1 MNHEY and CDR2 SVGAGI. V lost 7 bases and J 5 bases, leaving 21 bases between the germline ends. The DNA for the CDR3 is TGTGCCAGCACGTCCGAGCCGTGGGGCAACCACGAGCAGTACTTC. Amino acid sequence: CASTSEPWGNHEQYF.